This is a list of T cell receptor beta chains from one sample in a study of shared clonotypes between healthy human individuals. This table comes from immunoSEQ multiplex PCR, and its TCRdb copy is limited to in-frame clones, with some not included. The table lists more than 1.2 million clones, about 98.5% of them singletons. Sequenced input: naive CD4+ T cells sorted from blood. These receptors originate from a man between 25 and 39 years old in good health. Both conserved end residues are part of each CDR3. The D gene is left open where the match is weak. Only some rows state a clone size, as once, few, many or a class for expanded clones.

clone_size,j_call,d_call,v_call,cdr3_nt,cdr3_aa
.,TRBJ2-2,.,TRBV6-5,TGTGCCAGCAGGAAGACGGCGAACACCGGGGAGCTGTTTTTT,CASRKTANTGELFF
.,TRBJ2-5,.,TRBV11-2,TGTGCCAGCAGCAGAGGGGATAGTGGTGGGGAGACCCAGTACTTC,CASSRGDSGGETQYF
.,TRBJ1-1,TRBD1,TRBV7-2,TGTGCCAGCAGCCGACAGGGGGTCGACACTGAAGCTTTCTTT,CASSRQGVDTEAFF
.,TRBJ2-3,TRBD2,TRBV6-7,TGTGCCAGCAGCCAAATAGCGGGAGGGCCTGGTACAACTACGCAGTATTTT,CASSQIAGGPGTTTQYF
once,TRBJ1-2,TRBD1,TRBV27,TGTGCCAGCAGTTCAGGACAGGGCTATGGCTACACCTTC,CASSSGQGYGYTF
.,TRBJ1-1,.,TRBV5-1,TGCGCCAGCAGCTTGGAGAAACAAGTAGAGAACACTGAAGCTTTCTTT,CASSLEKQVENTEAFF
.,TRBJ1-4,TRBD1,TRBV18,TGTGCCAGCTCACCTCAGCAGGGACAGCCTAATGAAAAACTGTTTTTT,CASSPQQGQPNEKLFF
.,TRBJ2-6,.,TRBV5-1,TGCGCCAGCAGCTTGGTATTGTCTGGGGCCAACGTCCTGACTTTC,CASSLVLSGANVLTF
.,TRBJ1-1,.,TRBV5-1,TGCGCCAGCAGCTTAGGGGCGGTGAACACTGAAGCTTTCTTT,CASSLGAVNTEAFF
.,TRBJ2-7,.,TRBV15,TGTGCCACCAGCAGAGAAGCGGGACAGAACATCTACGAGCAGTACTTC,CATSREAGQNIYEQYF
.,TRBJ1-2,.,TRBV5-1,TGCGCCAGCAGCTTGGTAGGCGAGACCTCAAAAAACTATGGCTACACCTTC,CASSLVGETSKNYGYTF
.,TRBJ2-3,.,TRBV6-1,TGTGCCAGCAGTGAACTCGCCCCAGGAACAGATACGCAGTATTTT,CASSELAPGTDTQYF
.,TRBJ1-1,.,TRBV19,TGTGCCAGTAGTATGAAGGGCTCGGTGGGAGCTTTCTTT,CASSMKGSVGAFF
.,TRBJ1-1,TRBD1,TRBV29-1,TGCAGCGGAAGAGGGGGCCGGGGGAACACTGAAGCTTTCTTT,CSGRGGRGNTEAFF
.,TRBJ2-1,.,TRBV5-1,TGCGCCAGCAGCTTGGTGCAGGAGGGGGACAATGAGCAGTTCTTC,CASSLVQEGDNEQFF